The rows below give T cell receptor beta chains drawn from one sample of a study of blood T cell repertoires in COVID-19. Clones were sequenced by immunoSEQ multiplex PCR, and TCRdb holds only the in-frame ones, with some missing. This sample carries a few hundred thousand clones, around 83% of them seen once, and the ten largest clones take about 1.5%. The sequencing sample was made of peripheral blood. These receptor sequences come from a woman aged 40 to 50 who had recovered from COVID-19. Both conserved end residues are part of each CDR3. The D gene is left open where the match is weak. The listing skips clone size in some rows; elsewhere it reads once, few, many or a size class.

>TRBJ2-3|NA|NA|TRBV7-8
TGTGCCAGCAGCTTAGCATTAACTACAGATACGCAGTATTTT
CASSLALTTDTQYF
>TRBJ2-2|few|TRBD1|TRBV2
TGTGCCAGCAGACTCTTACAGGGGACCGGGGAGCTGTTTTTT
CASRLLQGTGELFF
>TRBJ1-3|once|NA|TRBV19
TGTGCCAGTAGTTTGGGAGCCTACTCTGGAAACACCATATATTTT
CASSLGAYSGNTIYF
>TRBJ1-1|many|NA|TRBV5-1
TGCGCCAGCAGCTTAACCACAGGGTACACTGAAGCTTTCTTT
CASSLTTGYTEAFF
>TRBJ2-1|NA|NA|TRBV5-6
TGTGCCAGCAGCTTGGGTGGGGGGAGCTCCTACAATGAGCAGTTCTTC
CASSLGGGSSYNEQFF
>TRBJ1-1|NA|NA|TRBV5-6
TGTGCCACTATAAACAGGGAGAACACTGAAGCTTTCTTT
CATINRENTEAFF
>TRBJ2-7|once|TRBD2|TRBV2
TGTGCCAGCAGTGAAAGGGGTCTAGCGGGCAACGCAATCTCCTACGAGCAGTACTTC
CASSERGLAGNAISYEQYF
>TRBJ2-5|NA|TRBD2|TRBV4-1
TGCGCCAGCAGCCAAGACAGCGGGGGCCCGTACCAAGAGACCCAGTACTTC
CASSQDSGGPYQETQYF
>TRBJ1-3|NA|NA|TRBV5-1
TGCGCCAGCAGCAGAACAGGGAATGGCGGCGGAAACACCATATATTTT
CASSRTGNGGGNTIYF
>TRBJ2-5|NA|TRBD1|TRBV12-3/TRBV12-4
TGTGCCAGCAGCGTACAGGGGTGGGAGACCCAGTACTTC
CASSVQGWETQYF
>TRBJ1-6|NA|NA|TRBV28
TGTGCCGGCCAGGAGGTTGGGGATAATTCACCCCTCCACTTT
CAGQEVGDNSPLHF
>TRBJ1-2|NA|TRBD1|TRBV14
TGTGCCAGCAGCCCGACAGGGGATGGCTACACCTTC
CASSPTGDGYTF
>TRBJ2-4|once|TRBD1|TRBV30
TGTGCCTGGAGCCGGGGACAGGAGGGAATTCAGTACTTC
CAWSRGQEGIQYF
>TRBJ2-2|NA|NA|TRBV7-8
TGTGCCACCCGCTTACTGGGCGGGACTGAAGCCACCGGGGAGCTGTTTTTT
CATRLLGGTEATGELFF
>TRBJ2-5|few|TRBD1|TRBV11-3
TGTGCCAGCAGCTCCTGGACAGGGGTAGAGACCCAGTACTTC
CASSSWTGVETQYF
>TRBJ1-4|NA|NA|TRBV3-1/TRBV3-2
TGTGCCAGCAGCCAAGAAGCAGGGCCTCGGAATGAAAAACTGTTTTTT
CASSQEAGPRNEKLFF
>TRBJ2-3|NA|NA|TRBV9
TGTGCCAGCAGCGCCCTATCGGGTCTTCCTCACACAGATACGCAGTATTTT
CASSALSGLPHTDTQYF
>TRBJ1-4|NA|NA|TRBV5-8
TGTGCCAGCAGCCCGGGTACAGGGAACGCTAATGAAAAACTGTTTTTT
CASSPGTGNANEKLFF
>TRBJ2-2|NA|NA|TRBV9
TGTGCCAGCAGCGGGGGAGTGAACACCGGGGAGCTGTTTTTT
CASSGGVNTGELFF
>TRBJ1-1|NA|TRBD1|TRBV18
TGTGCCAGCTCACCACCGACAGGGCTGAACACTGAAGCTTTCTTT
CASSPPTGLNTEAFF
>TRBJ1-2|NA|NA|TRBV6-6
TGTGCCAGCAGTTACTCGTTGGACTCCGGCGGGAGCTACACCTTC
CASSYSLDSGGSYTF
>TRBJ2-5|NA|NA|TRBV11-2
TGTGCCAGCAGCCAAAAGAGGGAGACCCAGTACTTC
CASSQKRETQYF
>TRBJ1-5|NA|NA|TRBV4-1
TGCGCCAGCAGCCAAGACGAAATGGACTATGGCAATCAGCCCCAGCATTTT
CASSQDEMDYGNQPQHF
>TRBJ2-1|NA|NA|TRBV5-1
TGCGCCAGCAGCTTGTTAATTGGCGGGGCCGGCAATGAGCAGTTCTTC
CASSLLIGGAGNEQFF
>TRBJ2-1|NA|TRBD2|TRBV3-1/TRBV3-2
TGTGCCAGCAGCCCACCGGGACTAGTCCGAACGGGTGAGCAGTTCTTC
CASSPPGLVRTGEQFF
>TRBJ2-1|many|TRBD2|TRBV7-9
TGTGCCAGCAGCTGGGCACTAGCGGGGGGACGATCAAATGAGCAGTTCTTC
CASSWALAGGRSNEQFF
>TRBJ2-2|NA|NA|TRBV2
TGTGCCAGCAGCCTTCCCGCCGTCGGCACCGGGGAGCTGTTTTTT
CASSLPAVGTGELFF
>TRBJ1-4|NA|NA|TRBV13
TGTGCCAGCAGCAAAACAGGGTTGGCTAATGAAAAACTGTTTTTT
CASSKTGLANEKLFF
>TRBJ2-7|NA|TRBD1|TRBV4-3
TGCGCCAGCAGCCAGGGGACAGGGGGGAGCTACGAGCAGTACTTC
CASSQGTGGSYEQYF
>TRBJ2-6|NA|TRBD2|TRBV5-1
TGCGCCAGCAGCTCGGCCGGGACTAGCGGGGGAGCTGGGGCCAACGTCCTGACTTTC
CASSSAGTSGGAGANVLTF
>TRBJ2-3|NA|TRBD2|TRBV19
TGTGCCAGTAGTCCCAGGTCGGGGACTAGCGGGGCGGGAGATACGCAGTATTTT
CASSPRSGTSGAGDTQYF
>TRBJ1-2|NA|TRBD1|TRBV7-2
TGTGCCAGCAGCTTGTACCGGGACAGCACCTATGGCTACACCTTC
CASSLYRDSTYGYTF
>TRBJ2-1|NA|NA|TRBV3-1/TRBV3-2
TGTGCCAGCAGCCAAAAACGGGACTGGGTGAATGAGCAGTTCTTC
CASSQKRDWVNEQFF